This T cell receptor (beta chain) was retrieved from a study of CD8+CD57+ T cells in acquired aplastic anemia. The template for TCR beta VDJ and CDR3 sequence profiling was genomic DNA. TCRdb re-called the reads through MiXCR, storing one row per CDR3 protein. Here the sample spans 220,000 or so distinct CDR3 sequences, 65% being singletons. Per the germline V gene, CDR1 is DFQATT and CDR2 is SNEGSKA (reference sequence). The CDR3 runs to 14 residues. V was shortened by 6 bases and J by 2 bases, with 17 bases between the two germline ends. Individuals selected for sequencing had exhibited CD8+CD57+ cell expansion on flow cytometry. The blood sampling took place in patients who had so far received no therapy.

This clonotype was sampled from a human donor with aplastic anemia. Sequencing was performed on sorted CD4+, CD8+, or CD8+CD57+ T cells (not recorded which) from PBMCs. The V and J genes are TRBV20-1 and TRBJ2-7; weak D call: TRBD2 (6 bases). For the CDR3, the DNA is TGCAGTGCAACCGCGGGAACGCCTCCCTACGAGCAGTACTTC. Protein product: CSATAGTPPYEQYF.